The 14 T cell receptor beta chains below were found in one sample sequenced in a study of shared clonotypes between healthy human individuals. Using immunoSEQ multiplex PCR, the repertoire was profiled, and TCRdb retains in-frame clones only, with some absent. Of millions of clones in the sample, roughly 92% were seen once. The sample taken for sequencing was naive CD4+ T cells sorted from blood. Documented subset: CD45RA+ positively selected. These receptors were collected from a young man in good health.

This clone came up once. The chain links TRBV4-2 to TRBJ1-5; D perhaps matches TRBD1 (6 bases). The CDR3 totals 15 residues. Trimming shortened V by 3 bases and J by 1 base, and 10 bases separated the two germline ends. The V gene's germline CDR1 is LGHNA and CDR2 YNFKEQ. Written as DNA, the CDR3 is TGTGCCAGCAGCCAGGAGGGGGGGAGCAATCAGCCCCAGCATTTT. It yields the protein CASSQEGGSNQPQHF.

DNA for the CDR3: TGTGCCTGGAGGCAGGCCGGGACTTTGTGGACTGAAGCTTTCTTT. It is translated as CAWRQAGTLWTEAFF. V usage is TRBV30 and J usage is TRBJ1-1, with D tentatively TRBD1 (5 bases). This CDR3 spans 15 amino acids. Looked up from germline, CDR1 is GTSNPN and CDR2 is SVGIG (reference sequence). The V end lost 3 bases, the J end lost 5 bases, and 19 bases lay between the germline ends.

This chain joins TRBV19 and TRBJ2-2; TRBD2 aligns across 13 bases. The V gene's germline CDR1 is LNHDA and CDR2 SQIVND (reference sequence). V lost 3 bases to trimming and J lost 0 bases; unmatched junction nucleotides: 7. The length of the CDR3 is 19 residues. The CDR3 is CASSILGTSGIPNTGELFF. The CDR3 DNA follows: TGTGCCAGTAGTATTCTGGGGACTAGCGGGATACCGAACACCGGGGAGCTGTTTTTT. Drawing the rest from reference TRBV19 and TRBJ2-2, the complete variable domain is DGGITQSPKYLFRKEGQNVTLSCEQNLNHDAMYWYRQDPGQGLRLIYYSQIVNDFQKGDIAEGYSVSREKKESFPLTVTSAQKNPTAFYLCASSILGTSGIPNTGELFFGEGSRLTVL.

This clone has only one observation. Other DNA sequences in this specimen translate into the identical CDR3. The chain combines TRBV28 with TRBJ1-2; D not resolved. The CDR3 spans 12 residues. V was pared by 3 bases and J by 4 bases, with 6 bases between. Germline CDR1 reads MDHEN; CDR2 reads SYDVKM. CDR3 sequence: CASSFLGYGYTF. The CDR3 region has the DNA TGTGCCAGCAGTTTCCTTGGCTATGGCTACACCTTC.

The chain's CDR3 is CASIRGGNQETQYF. CDR3 coding DNA: TGTGCCAGCATACGGGGGGGAAATCAAGAGACCCAGTACTTC. The chain employs TRBV7-8 and TRBJ2-5, with TRBD2 identical over 8 bases. From germline, CDR1 is SGHVS and CDR2 FQNEAQ. The CDR3 is made up of 14 amino acids. The trim removed 7 bases at V and 2 bases at J, leaving 6 bases unmatched. The entire variable domain, with the rest obtained from reference TRBV7-8 and TRBJ2-5, is as follows: GAGVSQSPRYKVAKRGQDVALRCDPISGHVSLFWYQQALGQGPEFLTYFQNEAQLDKSGLPSDRFFAERPEGSVSTLKIQRTQQEDSAVYLCASIRGGNQETQYFGPGTRLLVL.

This chain joins TRBV14 and TRBJ2-7; possibly TRBD1 for D (6 bases). There are 15 residues in the CDR3. Germline V gene lookup returns CDR1 SGHDN and CDR2 FVKESK. V was trimmed by 2 bases and J by 2 bases, leaving 13 bases between them. For the CDR3, the DNA is TGTGCCAGCAGCCAATCAGGCCAGGGGACCTACGAGCAGTACTTC. Residues: CASSQSGQGTYEQYF.

V usage is TRBV5-4 and J usage is TRBJ2-5, with 8 bases matching TRBD1. The germline V gene has CDR1 SGHNT and CDR2 YYREEE (reference sequence). The CDR3 is 16 residues long. Trimming cost V 4 bases and J 5 bases; bases outside gene matches: 13. Here the CDR3 DNA reads TGTGCCAGCAGCGCCCAGGGGGCCCCGACCAAGGAGACCCAGTACTTC. Translation gives CASSAQGAPTKETQYF.

This chain uses TRBV6-1 with TRBJ1-2; maybe TRBD1 (5 bases). Deletions cut 2 bases from V and 6 bases from J, with 16 bases between. The CDR3 covers 15 residues. The germline CDR1 and CDR2 sequences are MNHNS and SASEGT. CDR3 coding DNA: TGTGCCAGCAGTGAACAGGGAGGTGCCCCCGATGGCTACACCTTC. Protein sequence: CASSEQGGAPDGYTF.

The gene calls are TRBV30 and TRBJ2-5; TRBD2 matches at 8 bases. The DNA end favors TRBJ2-7, so the J call may be wrong. Germline V gene lookup returns CDR1 GTSNPN and CDR2 SVGIG (reference sequence). CDR3 length: 15 amino acids. CDR3 region: CAWSVYGREDYEQYF. In nucleotides, the CDR3 is TGTGCCTGGAGTGTATATGGGCGGGAGGACTACGAGCAGTACTTC.

This rearrangement joins TRBV4-1 to TRBJ1-6; the D is unclear. The CDR3 consists of 15 residues. V lost 0 bases, J lost 7 bases, and 10 bases lay in between. CDR1 and CDR2 (germline): MGHRA, YSYEKL. The chain's CDR3 is CASSQDEGRNSPLHF. The CDR3 bases are TGCGCCAGCAGCCAAGATGAGGGCAGAAATTCACCCCTCCACTTT.

The chain combines TRBV18 with TRBJ2-7; 7 bases fit TRBD1. The germline V gene has CDR1 KGHSH and CDR2 LQKENI. After removal of 6 bases from V and 5 bases from J, the junction contained 4 bases not matched to a gene. CDR3 size: 12 residues. The DNA of the CDR3 is TGTGCCAGCTCGTCCAGGGGGAACGAGCAGTACTTC. It codes for CASSSRGNEQYF.

The chain combines TRBV5-1 with TRBJ1-1; D unclear. The CDR3 runs 14 residues. Germline V lookup: CDR1 SGHRS, CDR2 YFSETQ. The V gene lost 1 base and the J gene lost 5 bases, with 12 bases spanning the gap. The CDR3 bases are TGCGCCAGCAGCTTGCAGCAGGAACGGACTGAAGCTTTCTTT. Its translation is CASSLQQERTEAFF.

The chain has TRBV27 and TRBJ2-7; weak D call: TRBD2 (5 bases). The length of the CDR3 is 15 residues. Germline V lookup: CDR1 MNHEY, CDR2 SMNVEV (reference sequence). The V end was cut by 2 bases, the J end by 3 bases, with 14 bases between. This CDR3 is CASSLGGANYYEQYF. CDR3 coding DNA: TGTGCCAGCAGTTTAGGAGGAGCAAACTACTACGAGCAGTACTTC.

The chain is built from TRBV5-1 and TRBJ1-1; 9 bases fit TRBD1. V lost 0 bases, J lost 1 base, and 16 bases stayed unmatched. Per the germline V gene, CDR1 is SGHRS and CDR2 is YFSETQ. The CDR3 has 20 residues. The CDR3 DNA reads TGCGCCAGCAGCTTGGCAGGTGTGGGACAGGGCCCGCTATCGAACACTGAAGCTTTCTTT. It is translated as CASSLAGVGQGPLSNTEAFF. Variable domain in full (rest from reference TRBV5-1 and TRBJ1-1): KAGVTQTPRYLIKTRGQQVTLSCSPISGHRSVSWYQQTPGQGLQFLFEYFSETQRNKGNFPGRFSGRQFSNSRSEMNVSTLELGDSALYLCASSLAGVGQGPLSNTEAFFGQGTRLTVV.